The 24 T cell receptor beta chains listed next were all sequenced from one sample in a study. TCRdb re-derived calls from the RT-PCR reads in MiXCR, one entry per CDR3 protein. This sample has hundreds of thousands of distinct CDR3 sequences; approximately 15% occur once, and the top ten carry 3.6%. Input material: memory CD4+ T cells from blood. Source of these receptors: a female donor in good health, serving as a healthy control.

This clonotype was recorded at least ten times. The CDR3 spells CASSFQGAQDGYTF. In DNA, the CDR3 is TGTGCCAGCAGCTTTCAGGGGGCGCAGGATGGCTACACCTTC. The chain uses TRBV7-2 and TRBJ1-2; 8 bases line up with TRBD1. Germline assignment: CDR1 SGHTA and CDR2 FQGNSA. The CDR3 is 14 residues long. Trimming cost V 3 bases and J 6 bases; bases outside gene matches: 6.

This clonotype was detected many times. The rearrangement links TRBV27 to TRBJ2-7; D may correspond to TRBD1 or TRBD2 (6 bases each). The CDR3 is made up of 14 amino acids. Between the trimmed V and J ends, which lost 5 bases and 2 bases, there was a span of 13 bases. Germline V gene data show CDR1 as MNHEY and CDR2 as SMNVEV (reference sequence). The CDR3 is CASSARDITYEQYF. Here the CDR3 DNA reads TGTGCCAGCAGTGCGCGGGACATCACCTACGAGCAGTACTTC.

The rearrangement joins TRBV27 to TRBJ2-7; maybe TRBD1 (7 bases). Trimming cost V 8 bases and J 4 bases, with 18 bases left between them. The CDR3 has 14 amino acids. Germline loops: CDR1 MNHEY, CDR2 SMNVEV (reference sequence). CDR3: CASDTEGAPYEQYF. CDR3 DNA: TGTGCCAGCGATACGGAGGGGGCCCCTTACGAGCAGTACTTC.

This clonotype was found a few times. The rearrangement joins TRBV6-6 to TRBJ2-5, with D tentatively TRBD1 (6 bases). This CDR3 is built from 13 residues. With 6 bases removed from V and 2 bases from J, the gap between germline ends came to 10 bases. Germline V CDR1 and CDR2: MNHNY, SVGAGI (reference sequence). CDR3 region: CASRRQVQETQYF. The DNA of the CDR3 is TGTGCCAGCAGACGACAGGTTCAAGAGACCCAGTACTTC.

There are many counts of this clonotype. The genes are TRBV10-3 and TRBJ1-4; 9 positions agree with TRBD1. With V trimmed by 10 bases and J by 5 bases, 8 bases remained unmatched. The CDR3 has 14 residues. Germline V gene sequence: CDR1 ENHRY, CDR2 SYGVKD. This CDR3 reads CATRDRVENEKLFF. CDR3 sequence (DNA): TGTGCCACCCGGGACAGGGTAGAAAATGAAAAACTGTTTTTT.

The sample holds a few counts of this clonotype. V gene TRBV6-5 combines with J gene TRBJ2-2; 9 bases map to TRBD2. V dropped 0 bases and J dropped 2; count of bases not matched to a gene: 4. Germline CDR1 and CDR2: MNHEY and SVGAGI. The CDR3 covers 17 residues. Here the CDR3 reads CASSYSISGGNTGELFF. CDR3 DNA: TGTGCCAGCAGTTACTCGATTAGCGGGGGTAACACCGGGGAGCTGTTTTTT.

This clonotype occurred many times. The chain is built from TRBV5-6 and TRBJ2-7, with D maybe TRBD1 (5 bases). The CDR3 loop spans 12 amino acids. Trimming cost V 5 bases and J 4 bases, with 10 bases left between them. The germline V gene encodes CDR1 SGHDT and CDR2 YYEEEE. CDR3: CASSFQGYEQYF. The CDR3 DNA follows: TGTGCCAGCAGTTTCCAGGGTTACGAGCAGTACTTC.

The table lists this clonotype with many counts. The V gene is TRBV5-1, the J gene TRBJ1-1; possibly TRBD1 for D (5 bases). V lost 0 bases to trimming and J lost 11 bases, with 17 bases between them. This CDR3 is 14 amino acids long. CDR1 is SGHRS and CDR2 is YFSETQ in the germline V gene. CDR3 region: CASSLGQRDQDAFF. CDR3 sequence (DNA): TGCGCCAGCAGCTTGGGACAGAGGGATCAGGATGCTTTCTTT. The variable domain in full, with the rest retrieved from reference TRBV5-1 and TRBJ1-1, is KAGVTQTPRYLIKTRGQQVTLSCSPISGHRSVSWYQQTPGQGLQFLFEYFSETQRNKGNFPGRFSGRQFSNSRSEMNVSTLELGDSALYLCASSLGQRDQDAFFGQGTRLTVV.

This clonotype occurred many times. The CDR3 protein is CSARDLARTANYGYTF. CDR3 bases: TGCAGTGCTAGAGATCTTGCCCGGACAGCTAACTATGGCTACACCTTC. The chain couples TRBV20-1 to TRBJ1-2; TRBD1 might be the D (6 bases). Germline CDR1 DFQATT, CDR2 SNEGSKA (reference sequence). CDR3 length equals 16 residues. V lost 0 bases and J lost 0, with 14 bases in between.

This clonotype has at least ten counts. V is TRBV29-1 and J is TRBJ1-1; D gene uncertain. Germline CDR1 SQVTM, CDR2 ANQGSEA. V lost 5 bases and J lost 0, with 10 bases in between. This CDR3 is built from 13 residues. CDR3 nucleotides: TGCAGCGTTAAACCACGGATGAACACTGAAGCTTTCTTT. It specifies CSVKPRMNTEAFF.

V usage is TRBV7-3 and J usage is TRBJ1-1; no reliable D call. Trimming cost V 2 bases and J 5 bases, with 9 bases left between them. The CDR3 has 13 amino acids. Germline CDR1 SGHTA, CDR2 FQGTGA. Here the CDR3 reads CASSLGLGTEAFF. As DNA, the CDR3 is TGTGCCAGCAGCTTAGGGTTAGGGACTGAAGCTTTCTTT.

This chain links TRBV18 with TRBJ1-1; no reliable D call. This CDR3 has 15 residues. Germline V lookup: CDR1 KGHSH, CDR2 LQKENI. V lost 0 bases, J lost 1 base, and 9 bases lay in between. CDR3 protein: CASSPPSGWNTEAFF. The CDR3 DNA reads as TGTGCCAGCTCACCACCCTCTGGCTGGAACACTGAAGCTTTCTTT.

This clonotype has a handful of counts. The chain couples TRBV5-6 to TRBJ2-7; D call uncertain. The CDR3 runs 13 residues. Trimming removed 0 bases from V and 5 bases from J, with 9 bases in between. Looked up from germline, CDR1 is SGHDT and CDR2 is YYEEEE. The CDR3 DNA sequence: TGTGCCAGCAGCTTGGGGCAGTGGGACGAGCAGTACTTC. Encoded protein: CASSLGQWDEQYF.

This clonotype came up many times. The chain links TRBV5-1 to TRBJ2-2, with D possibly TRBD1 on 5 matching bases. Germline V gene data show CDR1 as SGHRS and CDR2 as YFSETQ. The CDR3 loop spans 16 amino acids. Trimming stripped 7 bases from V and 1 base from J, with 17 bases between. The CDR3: CASGSTGTGNTGELFF. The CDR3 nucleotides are TGCGCCAGCGGAAGTACAGGTACCGGGAACACCGGGGAGCTGTTTTTT.

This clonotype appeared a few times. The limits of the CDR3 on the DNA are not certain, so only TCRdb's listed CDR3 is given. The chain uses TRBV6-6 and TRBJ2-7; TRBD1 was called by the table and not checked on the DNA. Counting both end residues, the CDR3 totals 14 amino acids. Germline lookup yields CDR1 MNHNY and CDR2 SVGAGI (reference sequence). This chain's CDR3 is CASSSSVTGDEQYF.

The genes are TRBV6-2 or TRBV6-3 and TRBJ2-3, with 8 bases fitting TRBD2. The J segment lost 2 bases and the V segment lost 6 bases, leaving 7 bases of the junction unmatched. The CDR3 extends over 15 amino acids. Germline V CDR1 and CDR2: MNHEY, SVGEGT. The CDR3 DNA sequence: TGTGCCAGCAGCCGGACTAGCAGATACACAGATACGCAGTATTTT. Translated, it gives CASSRTSRYTDTQYF.

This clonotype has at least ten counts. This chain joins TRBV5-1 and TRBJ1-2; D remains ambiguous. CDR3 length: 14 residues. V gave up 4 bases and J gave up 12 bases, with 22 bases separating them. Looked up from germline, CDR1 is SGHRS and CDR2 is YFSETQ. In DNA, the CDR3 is TGCGCCAGCAGCCCAACGACGTCGGGCGAGAGTAACACCTTC. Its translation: CASSPTTSGESNTF.

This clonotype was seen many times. DNA for the CDR3: TGCAGTGGTCAGGGGACTTTCCAAAACAATGAGCAGTTCTTC. It codes for CSGQGTFQNNEQFF. The chain carries TRBV20-1 and TRBJ2-1; D may be TRBD1 or TRBD2 (6 bases each). CDR3 length: 14 amino acids. CDR1 is DFQATT and CDR2 is SNEGSKA in the germline V gene (reference sequence). V lost 7 bases to trimming and J lost 5 bases, with 18 bases between them.

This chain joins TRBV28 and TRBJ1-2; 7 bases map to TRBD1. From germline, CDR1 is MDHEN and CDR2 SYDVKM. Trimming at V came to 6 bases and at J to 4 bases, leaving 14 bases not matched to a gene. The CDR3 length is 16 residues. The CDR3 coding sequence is TGTGCCAGCAGCCTAAGCTCTAGGGGACAGAGCTATGGCTACACCTTC. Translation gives CASSLSSRGQSYGYTF.

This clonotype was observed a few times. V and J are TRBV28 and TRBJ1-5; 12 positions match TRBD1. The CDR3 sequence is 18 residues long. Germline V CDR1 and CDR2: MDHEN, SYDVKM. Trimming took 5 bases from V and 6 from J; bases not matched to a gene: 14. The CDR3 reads CASSPPGQGAGVSQPQHF. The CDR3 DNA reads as TGTGCCAGCAGTCCTCCGGGACAGGGGGCAGGAGTAAGTCAGCCCCAGCATTTT.

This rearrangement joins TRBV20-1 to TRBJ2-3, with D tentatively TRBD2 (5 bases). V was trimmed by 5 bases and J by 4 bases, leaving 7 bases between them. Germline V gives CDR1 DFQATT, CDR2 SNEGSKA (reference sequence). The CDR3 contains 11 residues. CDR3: CSAPLADTQYF. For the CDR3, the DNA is TGCAGTGCTCCACTAGCAGATACGCAGTATTTT.

The CDR3 region has the DNA TGTGCCAGCAGTTTATCGGGGCCTGCCTATGGCTACACCTTC. Translation gives CASSLSGPAYGYTF. The chain links TRBV27 to TRBJ1-2; D is perhaps TRBD1 (5 bases). Germline V CDR1 and CDR2: MNHEY, SMNVEV (reference sequence). The CDR3 has 14 residues. V gave up 0 bases and J gave up 4 bases, with 9 bases separating them.

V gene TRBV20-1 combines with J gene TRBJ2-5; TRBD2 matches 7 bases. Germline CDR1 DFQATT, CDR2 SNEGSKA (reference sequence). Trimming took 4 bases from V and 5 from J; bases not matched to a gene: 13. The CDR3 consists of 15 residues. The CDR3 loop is CSATGNTWGGETQYF. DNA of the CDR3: TGCAGTGCTACCGGGAACACCTGGGGAGGGGAGACCCAGTACTTC.

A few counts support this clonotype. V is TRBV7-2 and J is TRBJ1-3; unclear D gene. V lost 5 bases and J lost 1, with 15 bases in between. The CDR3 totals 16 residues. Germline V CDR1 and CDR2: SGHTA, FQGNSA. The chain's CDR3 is CASSPAGRSSGNTIYF. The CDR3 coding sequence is TGTGCCAGCAGCCCCGCGGGGAGGTCATCTGGAAACACCATATATTTT.